This entry lists 22 T cell receptor beta chains sequenced from one sample in a study of shared clonotypes between healthy human individuals. Profiling relied on immunoSEQ multiplex PCR, and the TCRdb table lists in-frame clones only, not all of them. Among 1.6 million or so clones listed, about 96% were seen once. Sample: naive CD4+ T cells sorted from blood. The subset denotes: CD45RA+ positively selected. All receptors derive from a young man in good health.

J is TRBJ2-7 and V is TRBV27, with D possibly being TRBD1 (5 bases). Germline CDR1 is MNHEY and CDR2 is SMNVEV (reference sequence). V was shortened by 2 bases and J by 3 bases, with 14 bases between the two germline ends. This CDR3 comprises 15 residues. CDR3 DNA: TGTGCCAGCAGTTTAGTACAGGCTGGAGTCTACGAGCAGTACTTC. Encoded protein: CASSLVQAGVYEQYF.

This clone showed up just once. This chain joins TRBV6-5 and TRBJ2-7; TRBD1 aligns across 10 bases. The CDR3 runs 14 residues. Germline V gene sequence: CDR1 MNHEY, CDR2 SVGAGI. J lost 2 bases, V lost 6 bases, and 4 bases had no gene match. In DNA, the CDR3 is TGTGCCAGCAGCCGGGACAGGGGAACCTACGAGCAGTACTTC. Encoded protein: CASSRDRGTYEQYF.

This chain uses TRBV19 with TRBJ1-5, with unresolved D. CDR3 length equals 15 residues. Germline V CDR1 and CDR2: LNHDA, SQIVND (reference sequence). Trimming removed 8 bases from V and 1 base from J, with 15 bases in between. CDR3 sequence: CASSDILGSNQPQHF. The CDR3 nucleotides read TGTGCCAGTTCCGACATCCTCGGGAGCAATCAGCCCCAGCATTTT. The full variable domain, its missing parts supplied by reference TRBV19 and TRBJ1-5, is DGGITQSPKYLFRKEGQNVTLSCEQNLNHDAMYWYRQDPGQGLRLIYYSQIVNDFQKGDIAEGYSVSREKKESFPLTVTSAQKNPTAFYLCASSDILGSNQPQHFGDGTRLSIL.

This chain links TRBV27 with TRBJ2-2; D ambiguous. V was cut by 5 bases and J by 6 bases, with 7 bases left in between. The V gene's germline CDR1 is MNHEY and CDR2 SMNVEV (reference sequence). The CDR3 runs to 12 residues. CDR3 loop: CASSHPSGELFF. The DNA for the CDR3 is TGTGCCAGCAGTCATCCTTCCGGGGAGCTGTTTTTT.

The chain recombines TRBV5-1 with TRBJ2-1; 12 nucleotides line up with TRBD2. The CDR3 runs 16 residues. V shed 0 bases and J 8 bases; nucleotides not matched to a gene: 6. CDR1 and CDR2 from the germline V gene are SGHRS and YFSETQ. As DNA, the CDR3 is TGCGCCAGCAGCTTGGGCCTAGCGGGAGGGCCCGATGAGCAGTTCTTC. Amino acids: CASSLGLAGGPDEQFF.

V usage is TRBV18 and J usage is TRBJ2-7, with D unresolved. Germline V gene data show CDR1 as KGHSH and CDR2 as LQKENI. V was cut by 0 bases and J by 0 bases, with 21 bases left in between. This CDR3 comprises 19 residues. CDR3 coding DNA: TGTGCCAGCTCACCACCGATCGGGCCAGACAAAAGAATCTCCTACGAGCAGTACTTC. It translates to CASSPPIGPDKRISYEQYF.

The chain has TRBV2 and TRBJ2-7; TRBD1 matches at 8 bases. V was clipped by 7 bases and J by 3 bases; unmatched bases: 5. In germline, CDR1 is SNHLY, CDR2 FYNNEI. This CDR3 is built from 13 residues. The CDR3 reads CASTTGGIYEQYF. Here the CDR3 DNA reads TGTGCCAGCACTACAGGGGGGATCTACGAGCAGTACTTC. Using reference TRBV2 and TRBJ2-7 for the parts outside the CDR3, the full variable domain is EPEVTQTPSHQVTQMGQEVILRCVPISNHLYFYWYRQILGQKVEFLVSFYNNEISEKSEIFDDQFSVERPDGSNFTLKIRSTKLEDSAMYFCASTTGGIYEQYFGPGTRLTVT.

Regarding this clone: This sample includes further DNA sequences coding for the same CDR3. This chain connects TRBV15 to TRBJ2-2, with 7 bases identical to TRBD2. Losses at the gene ends were 3 bases for V and 0 bases for J; bases not matched to a gene: 4. The CDR3 extends over 16 amino acids. CDR1 and CDR2 from the germline V gene are LNHNV and YYDKDF (reference sequence). CDR3 nucleotides: TGTGCCACCAGCAGGGGAGGGACGGCGAACACCGGGGAGCTGTTTTTT. Residues: CATSRGGTANTGELFF. Drawing the rest from reference TRBV15 and TRBJ2-2, the complete variable domain is DAMVIQNPRYQVTQFGKPVTLSCSQTLNHNVMYWYQQKSSQAPKLLFHYYDKDFNNEADTPDNFQSRRPNTSFCFLDIRSPGLGDTAMYLCATSRGGTANTGELFFGEGSRLTVL.

The chain uses TRBV18 and TRBJ2-7; D remains unclear. Deletions cut 5 bases from V and 2 bases from J, with 22 bases between. The CDR3 has 17 amino acids. Germline-derived CDR1 and CDR2 are KGHSH and LQKENI. The CDR3 is CASSALRPSRYTYEQYF. CDR3 bases: TGTGCCAGCTCAGCTCTTCGCCCGAGTCGGTATACCTACGAGCAGTACTTC.

The J gene is TRBJ2-2, the V gene TRBV7-3; 9 bases map to TRBD1. The trim removed 5 bases at V and 6 bases at J, leaving 13 bases unmatched. Per germline, CDR1 SGHTA and CDR2 FQGTGA. The CDR3 is 17 amino acids. Written as DNA, the CDR3 is TGTGCCAGCAGCCCAAGCCGGGGGACAGGGAATTCCGGGGAGCTGTTTTTT. It yields the protein CASSPSRGTGNSGELFF.

V usage is TRBV19 and J usage is TRBJ1-1; D not certain. Between the trimmed V and J ends, which lost 0 bases and 7 bases, there was a span of 6 bases. This CDR3 has 12 residues. CDR1 is LNHDA, CDR2 SQIVND, per germline (reference sequence). The CDR3 is CASSIDRIEAFF. CDR3 DNA: TGTGCCAGTAGTATAGACAGGATTGAAGCTTTCTTT. Together with reference TRBV19 and TRBJ1-1, the CDR3 gives the full variable domain: DGGITQSPKYLFRKEGQNVTLSCEQNLNHDAMYWYRQDPGQGLRLIYYSQIVNDFQKGDIAEGYSVSREKKESFPLTVTSAQKNPTAFYLCASSIDRIEAFFGQGTRLTVV.

The rearrangement links TRBV5-1 to TRBJ2-1, with 9 positions matching TRBD2. CDR3 size: 18 residues. Germline V gene sequence: CDR1 SGHRS, CDR2 YFSETQ. With V trimmed by 1 base and J by 7 bases, 15 bases remained unmatched. CDR3 sequence (DNA): TGCGCCAGCAGCTTGCGAATCACTAGCGGGTCGCGATTGAATGAGCAGTTCTTC. It is translated as CASSLRITSGSRLNEQFF.

This chain joins TRBV28 and TRBJ1-1; D is possibly TRBD1 (5 bases). CDR3 size: 14 residues. From germline, CDR1 is MDHEN and CDR2 SYDVKM. Trimming left V 2 bases short and J 3 bases short, with 10 bases between. The DNA for the CDR3 is TGTGCCAGCAGTTTAGCAGGGCGGTACACTGAAGCTTTCTTT. It specifies CASSLAGRYTEAFF. Drawing the rest from reference TRBV28 and TRBJ1-1, the complete variable domain is DVKVTQSSRYLVKRTGEKVFLECVQDMDHENMFWYRQDPGLGLRLIYFSYDVKMKEKGDIPEGYSVSREKKERFSLILESASTNQTSMYLCASSLAGRYTEAFFGQGTRLTVV.

The chain is built from TRBV20-1 and TRBJ1-1; D unresolved. Germline V CDR1 and CDR2: DFQATT, SNEGSKA (reference sequence). V was cut by 5 bases and J by 8 bases, with 12 bases left in between. The CDR3 extends over 11 amino acids. In DNA form, the CDR3 reads TGCAGTGCTCAAGACGAGGCGGAAGCTTTCTTT. Translated: CSAQDEAEAFF.

The chain is built from TRBV9 and TRBJ2-7; D is perhaps TRBD2 (6 bases). V was shortened by 0 bases and J by 2 bases, with 12 bases between the two germline ends. CDR3 length equals 15 residues. Germline lookup yields CDR1 SGDLS and CDR2 YYNGEE. The CDR3 is CASSVAGTPTYEQYF. The CDR3 nucleotides read TGTGCCAGCAGCGTAGCCGGGACTCCTACCTACGAGCAGTACTTC. Together with reference TRBV9 and TRBJ2-7, the CDR3 gives the full variable domain: DSGVTQTPKHLITATGQRVTLRCSPRSGDLSVYWYQQSLDQGLQFLIQYYNGEERAKGNILERFSAQQFPDLHSELNLSSLELGDSALYFCASSVAGTPTYEQYFGPGTRLTVT.

The J gene is TRBJ2-7, the V gene TRBV6-5; D possibly matches TRBD1 or TRBD2 (5 bases each). The CDR3 is made up of 13 amino acids. Looked up from germline, CDR1 is MNHEY and CDR2 is SVGAGI. The V end lost 11 bases, the J end lost 6 bases, and 20 bases lay between the germline ends. CDR3 in DNA: TGTGCCGTCACCGGGACCCGAGGTGGCGAGCAGTACTTC. Translation gives CAVTGTRGGEQYF.

This chain connects TRBV5-6 to TRBJ1-5, with a tentative D call TRBD1 (6 bases). Trimming removed 3 bases at V and 2 bases at J, with 12 bases between. The CDR3 runs to 15 residues. Per germline, CDR1 SGHDT and CDR2 YYEEEE. The CDR3 coding sequence is TGTGCCAGCAGCTCCGCAGGGGCTGGCAATCAGCCCCAGCATTTT. Protein: CASSSAGAGNQPQHF.

V usage is TRBV29-1 and J usage is TRBJ2-5, with 8 bases identical to TRBD2. The CDR3 length is 14 residues. Trimming removed 2 bases from V and 4 bases from J; junction bases left unmatched: 6. The germline V gene has CDR1 SQVTM and CDR2 ANQGSEA. CDR3 protein: CSVETGGPGETQYF. The CDR3 DNA reads as TGCAGCGTTGAAACGGGAGGGCCGGGAGAGACCCAGTACTTC. Looking up the rest from reference TRBV29-1 and TRBJ2-5 gives the full variable domain: SAVISQKPSRDICQRGTSLTIQCQVDSQVTMMFWYRQQPGQSLTLIATANQGSEATYESGFVIDKFPISRPNLTFSTLTVSNMSPEDSSIYLCSVETGGPGETQYFGPGTRLLVL.

The gene calls are TRBV9 and TRBJ2-1; D remains ambiguous. With 0 bases removed from V and 9 bases from J, the gap between germline ends came to 22 bases. This CDR3 comprises 17 residues. Germline CDR1 SGDLS, CDR2 YYNGEE. Written as DNA, the CDR3 is TGTGCCAGCAGCGTAGGCCGAACGGTAACGTTAACCGGTGAGCAGTTCTTC. Its protein product is CASSVGRTVTLTGEQFF.

This chain uses TRBV5-4 with TRBJ2-3, with 9 bases matching TRBD1. V lost 0 bases to trimming and J lost 2 bases; unmatched junction nucleotides: 4. CDR1 is SGHNT, CDR2 YYREEE, per germline (reference sequence). There are 16 residues in the CDR3. CDR3 nucleotides: TGTGCCAGCAGCTTGGCCCGGGACAGGGTCACAGATACGCAGTATTTT. Its translation: CASSLARDRVTDTQYF.

The genes are TRBV5-1 and TRBJ2-3, with TRBD2 matching 8 bases. Germline CDR1 is SGHRS and CDR2 is YFSETQ. The trim removed 5 bases at V and 5 bases at J, leaving 7 bases unmatched. The CDR3 has 14 amino acids. CDR3 in amino acids: CASRGAGVGDTQYF. The CDR3 coding sequence is TGCGCCAGCAGAGGAGCGGGAGTGGGAGATACGCAGTATTTT.

J is TRBJ2-5 and V is TRBV18; 9 bases are shared with TRBD1. The CDR3 spans 16 residues. The trim removed 3 bases at V and 3 bases at J, leaving 8 bases unmatched. Germline values: CDR1 KGHSH, CDR2 LQKENI. The CDR3 loop is CASSPTSRTGEETQYF. Here the CDR3 DNA reads TGTGCCAGCTCACCCACATCCCGGACAGGGGAAGAGACCCAGTACTTC. Variable domain in full (rest from reference TRBV18 and TRBJ2-5): NAGVMQNPRHLVRRRGQEARLRCSPMKGHSHVYWYRQLPEEGLKFMVYLQKENIIDESGMPKERFSAEFPKEGPSILRIQQVVRGDSAAYFCASSPTSRTGEETQYFGPGTRLLVL.